A selection of T cell receptor beta chains follows, all from one sample in a study of PD-L1 blockade in urothelial cancer. This table comes from immunoSEQ multiplex PCR, and its TCRdb copy is limited to in-frame clones, with some not included. Among some 89,000 clones, 85% to 90% were seen once, and the ten largest hold about an eighth. The sample here was PBMCs, taken around atezolizumab (anti-PD-L1) treatment. The receptors here all came from a man between 60 and 70 years old with urothelial cancer. CDR3s include the opening cysteine and the closing phenylalanine or tryptophan. D genes are given only for firm matches. Clone size appears in some rows only: once, few, many, or a class for an expanded clone.

v_call	d_call	clone_size	j_call	cdr3_aa	cdr3_nt
TRBV19	NA	NA	TRBJ1-2	CASSIAGNYGYTF	TGTGCCAGTAGTATAGCAGGAAACTATGGCTACACCTTC
TRBV30	NA	once	TRBJ2-3	CAWSNGGEADTQYF	TGTGCCTGGAGTAATGGAGGGGAGGCAGATACGCAGTATTTT
TRBV2	TRBD1	NA	TRBJ2-1	CASRRGQGAYNEQFF	TGTGCCAGCAGGAGAGGACAGGGGGCATACAATGAGCAGTTCTTC
TRBV5-6	TRBD1	NA	TRBJ1-2	CASSLGTANYGYTF	TGTGCCAGCAGCCTAGGGACAGCTAACTATGGCTACACCTTC
TRBV14	TRBD2	NA	TRBJ2-2	CASSQTLSGRAGELFF	TGTGCCAGCAGCCAGACCCTAAGCGGGAGGGCCGGGGAGCTGTTTTTT
TRBV29-1	NA	NA	TRBJ2-7	CSVATDYEQYF	TGCAGCGTTGCGACAGATTACGAGCAGTACTTC
TRBV28	TRBD1	NA	TRBJ2-2	CASSSGGSVTGELFF	TGTGCCAGCAGTTCAGGGGGCTCGGTCACCGGGGAGCTGTTTTTT
TRBV7-3	NA	NA	TRBJ2-1	CASSYLSSTEQFF	TGTGCCAGCAGTTATCTTTCTAGCACTGAGCAGTTCTTC
TRBV5-1	NA	NA	TRBJ1-1	CASSLTVSNTEAFF	TGCGCCAGCAGCCTGACAGTTTCGAACACTGAAGCTTTCTTT
TRBV4-2	TRBD1	NA	TRBJ1-2	CASSLAEGQVSSYGYTF	TGTGCCAGCAGCCTCGCCGAAGGACAGGTTTCGTCCTATGGCTACACCTTC
TRBV7-9	TRBD1	NA	TRBJ2-5	CASSLDRTGARETQYF	TGTGCCAGCAGCTTAGACAGGACAGGGGCTCGGGAGACCCAGTACTTC
TRBV20-1	NA	few	TRBJ2-1	CSARDPVGQFF	TGCAGTGCTAGAGATCCGGTTGGGCAGTTCTTC
TRBV6-1	TRBD2	NA	TRBJ2-4	CASSATSGGNIQYF	TGTGCCAGCAGCGCCACTAGCGGAGGTAACATTCAGTACTTC
TRBV5-1	TRBD2	once	TRBJ2-1	CASSRLAGGANEQFF	TGCGCCAGCAGCCGTCTAGCGGGGGGCGCCAATGAGCAGTTCTTC
TRBV6-1	TRBD2	once	TRBJ2-3	CASSDRSSGSPRDTQYF	TGTGCCAGCAGTGATAGGTCTAGCGGGAGTCCTAGAGATACGCAGTATTTT
TRBV2	TRBD2	NA	TRBJ2-5	CASTRGLQETQYF	TGTGCCAGTACTAGGGGACTACAAGAGACCCAGTACTTC
TRBV28	TRBD1	NA	TRBJ2-4	CASSGQGLAKNIQYF	TGTGCCAGCAGCGGACAGGGTCTAGCCAAAAACATTCAGTACTTC
TRBV27	NA	few	TRBJ1-5	CASSTRHPNQPQHF	TGTGCCAGCAGTACAAGACATCCTAATCAGCCCCAGCATTTT
TRBV10-3	TRBD2	NA	TRBJ2-7	CATQGGAGGGSYEQYF	TGTGCCACCCAGGGGGGTGCGGGAGGGGGGTCCTACGAGCAGTACTTC
TRBV9	NA	NA	TRBJ2-7	CASSPTPGRYEQYF	TGTGCCAGCAGCCCCACTCCAGGGAGGTACGAGCAGTACTTC
TRBV6-6	NA	once	TRBJ2-3	CASSYSLGGPDTQYF	TGTGCCAGCAGTTACTCTCTAGGGGGACCAGATACGCAGTATTTT
TRBV18	TRBD1	NA	TRBJ1-4	CASSPPRGQGISELFF	TGTGCCAGCTCACCACCGAGAGGACAGGGAATATCCGAACTGTTTTTT
TRBV6-4	TRBD1	NA	TRBJ2-1	CASSDGQGAVNEQFF	TGTGCCAGCAGTGACGGACAGGGGGCGGTTAATGAGCAGTTCTTC
TRBV11-3	NA	NA	TRBJ2-2	CASSSRSTAGELFF	TGTGCCAGCAGCTCCCGGAGCACCGCCGGGGAGCTGTTTTTT
TRBV6-5	NA	NA	TRBJ1-5	CASSYPGQDQPQHF	TGTGCCAGCAGTTACCCAGGGCAAGATCAGCCCCAGCATTTT
TRBV5-1	TRBD1	NA	TRBJ2-7	CASSLGQGGYEQYF	TGCGCCAGCAGCCTGGGACAGGGGGGCTACGAGCAGTACTTC
TRBV6-5	TRBD2	NA	TRBJ2-7	CASSGRVNEQYF	TGTGCCAGCAGCGGGAGGGTTAACGAGCAGTACTTC
TRBV11-3	NA	NA	TRBJ1-1	CATNPPGQRNTEAFF	TGTGCCACCAACCCGCCCGGACAGAGGAACACTGAAGCTTTCTTT
TRBV5-1	TRBD1	NA	TRBJ1-6	CASSNGQGSSPLHF	TGCGCCAGCAGCAACGGACAGGGGTCGTCACCCCTCCACTTT
TRBV9	NA	NA	TRBJ1-5	CASSVGAGGNQPQHF	TGTGCCAGCAGCGTAGGGGCAGGGGGCAATCAGCCCCAGCATTTT
TRBV6-5	NA	NA	TRBJ2-2	CASRLNTGELFF	TGTGCCAGCAGACTGAACACCGGGGAGCTGTTTTTT
TRBV18	TRBD1	NA	TRBJ2-2	CASSLSLDRYANTGELFF	TGTGCCAGCTCTCTGTCGTTGGACAGGTACGCGAACACCGGGGAGCTGTTTTTT
TRBV11-3	TRBD2	NA	TRBJ2-7	CASSQGLAGSYEQYF	TGTGCCAGCAGCCAGGGACTAGCGGGCTCCTACGAGCAGTACTTC
TRBV5-1	TRBD1	NA	TRBJ1-1	CASSNGQGNTEAFF	TGCGCCAGCAGCAACGGACAGGGGAACACTGAAGCTTTCTTT
TRBV19	NA	NA	TRBJ2-1	CASSPHSPSYNEQFF	TGTGCCAGTAGTCCCCACTCCCCCTCCTACAATGAGCAGTTCTTC
TRBV2	TRBD2	NA	TRBJ2-5	CASTLLGGGGETQYF	TGTGCCAGCACGTTGCTCGGGGGCGGGGGGGAGACCCAGTACTTC
TRBV14	NA	NA	TRBJ2-1	CASSQEAGYNEQFF	TGTGCCAGCAGCCAAGAAGCAGGCTACAATGAGCAGTTCTTC
TRBV10-3	NA	once	TRBJ1-3	CAISDQALISGNTIYF	TGTGCCATCAGTGATCAGGCCCTAATATCTGGAAACACCATATATTTT
TRBV6-5	TRBD1	NA	TRBJ2-1	CASSAGTGPNNEQFF	TGTGCCAGCAGTGCCGGGACAGGGCCAAACAATGAGCAGTTCTTC
TRBV21-1	NA	few	TRBJ2-1	CASPQDSSYNEQFF	TGTGCCAGTCCGCAGGACAGCTCCTACAATGAGCAGTTCTTC
TRBV30	NA	NA	TRBJ1-1	CAWSVQIMNTEAFF	TGTGCCTGGAGTGTACAGATCATGAACACTGAAGCTTTCTTT
TRBV5-1	NA	many	TRBJ2-2	CASSLRLERELFF	TGCGCCAGCAGCTTACGACTGGAACGGGAGCTGTTTTTT
TRBV30	NA	NA	TRBJ1-2	CAWSAGGYTF	TGTGCCTGGAGTGCCGGTGGCTACACCTTC
TRBV5-1	TRBD2	NA	TRBJ2-3	CASSLPSGSTDTQYF	TGCGCCAGCAGCTTGCCTAGCGGTAGCACAGATACGCAGTATTTT
TRBV2	TRBD1	NA	TRBJ1-5	CASTPLGQGVQPQHF	TGTGCCAGCACCCCTCTGGGACAGGGGGTTCAGCCCCAGCATTTT
TRBV11-3	NA	NA	TRBJ1-6	CASSLGGTGSPLHF	TGTGCCAGCAGCTTAGGCGGTACGGGTTCACCCCTCCACTTT
TRBV20-1	TRBD1	NA	TRBJ1-4	CSAHRGEKLFF	TGCAGTGCCCACAGGGGCGAAAAACTGTTTTTT
TRBV30	TRBD2	NA	TRBJ2-3	CAWSVRSGGGDTQYF	TGTGCCTGGAGTGTACGCAGCGGGGGGGGCGATACGCAGTATTTT
TRBV10-2	NA	NA	TRBJ1-5	CASSRDTRNQPQHF	TGCGCCAGCAGTCGGGACACCCGCAATCAGCCCCAGCATTTT
TRBV4-1	TRBD1	NA	TRBJ2-7	CASSQDQTGLGEQYF	TGCGCCAGCAGCCAAGACCAGACAGGGCTTGGCGAGCAGTACTTC
TRBV30	TRBD2	NA	TRBJ2-7	CAWSPTSGVDNEQYF	TGTGCCTGGAGTCCTACTAGCGGGGTGGATAACGAGCAGTACTTC